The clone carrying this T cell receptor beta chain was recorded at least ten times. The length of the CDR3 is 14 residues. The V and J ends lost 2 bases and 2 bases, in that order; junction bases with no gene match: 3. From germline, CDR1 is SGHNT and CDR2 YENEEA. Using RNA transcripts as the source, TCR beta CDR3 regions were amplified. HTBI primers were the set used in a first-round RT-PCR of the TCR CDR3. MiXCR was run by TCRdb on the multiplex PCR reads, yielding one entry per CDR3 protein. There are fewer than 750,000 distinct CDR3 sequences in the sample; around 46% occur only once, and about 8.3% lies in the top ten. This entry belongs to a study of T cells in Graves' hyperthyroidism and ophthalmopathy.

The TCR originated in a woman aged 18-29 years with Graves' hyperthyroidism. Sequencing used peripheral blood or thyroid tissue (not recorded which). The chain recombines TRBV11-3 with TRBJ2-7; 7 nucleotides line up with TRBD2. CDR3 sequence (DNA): TGTGCCAGCAGCTTACCCGGGAGGCCCTACGAGCAGTACTTC. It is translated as CASSLPGRPYEQYF. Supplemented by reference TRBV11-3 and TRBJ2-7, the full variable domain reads EAGVVQSPRYKIIEKKQPVAFWCNPISGHNTLYWYLQNLGQGPELLIRYENEEAVDDSQLPKDRFSAERLKGVDSTLKIQPAELGDSAVYLCASSLPGRPYEQYFGPGTRLTVT.